The source of this T cell receptor beta chain is a study of cytomegalovirus exposure and HLA in healthy donors. Overall study results and limits: Reportedly, diagnosis of cytomegalovirus status by the classifier showed high specificity and sensitivity.

On this clone: Its antigen is unknown.

Primers for the PCR totalled 60 Vbeta and 13 Jbeta. Repertoires were generated with immunoSEQ multiplex PCR, while TCRdb's copy carries only in-frame clones and drops some. The sample lists around 130,000 clones; about four fifths were seen once. The germline V gene has CDR1 MNHNY and CDR2 SVGAGI (reference sequence). The CDR3 runs to 12 residues. The ends were cut back, 6 bases at V and 6 bases at J, with 11 bases in the middle. The origin of this receptor is a young man in good health and CMV-seronegative. Sequenced material: PBMCs. The V gene is TRBV6-6, the J gene TRBJ1-2, with D unclear. CDR3 amino acids: CASSQRGDGYTF. The CDR3 nucleotides are TGTGCCAGCAGCCAACGCGGTGATGGCTACACCTTC.